This record looks at one TCR beta chain sequence and its context. As yet, its antigen is unknown. This specimen comes from a study of blood T cells in healthy people across ages. It was with a sample-barcoded 5' primer and a J-beta primer mix that a second PCR of roughly 7 to 12 cycles was run. With 12 random nucleotides, a template-switch adaptor tagged each individual cDNA molecule. One entry per CDR3 protein results from TCRdb running MiXCR on the 5' RACE reads. The sample yields more than 1,400,000 distinct CDR3 sequences, roughly 40% seen once. Broader study findings: There were more naive CD4+ cells and higher diversity in long-lived donors than in aged donors.

The CDR3 has 12 amino acids. Germline V gene sequence: CDR1 SGHTA, CDR2 FQGNSA. V was shortened by 5 bases and J by 10 bases, with 12 bases between the two germline ends. The source is a woman under 30 in good health. Sequencing was carried out using blood. The chain joins TRBV7-2 to TRBJ2-1, with no clear D. The CDR3 spells CASSRSRVEQFF. CDR3 sequence (DNA): TGTGCCAGCAGCCGTTCGCGAGTGGAGCAGTTCTTC.